The present entry profiles one TCR beta chain with its context. Its antigen remains unknown. This record belongs to a study of T-cell reconstitution after alpha-beta-depleted transplantation in children. General study findings and limits: About two months after transplant, alpha-beta T cells reportedly came from several hundred expanded graft clones.

This CDR3 region has 17 residues. After removal of 6 bases from V and 5 bases from J, the junction contained 16 bases not matched to a gene. Germline V gene lookup returns CDR1 DFQATT and CDR2 SNEGSKA (reference sequence). Construction of the TCRbeta library involved unique molecular identifiers. Each CDR3 protein is one row after TCRdb ran MiXCR on the PCR reads. The sample yields fewer than 1 million distinct CDR3 sequences, around 17% seen once. This rearrangement joins TRBV20-1 to TRBJ2-3, with 11 bases lining up with TRBD2. The sequence derives from a male patient between 5 and 17 years old who had a stem cell transplant for acute lymphoblastic leukemia, so the T cells may come from the graft donor. The sample consisted of PBMCs, mostly from graft donor cells, taken 360 days after TCRalphabeta/CD19-depleted stem cell transplant. CDR3 sequence reads: CSAPTSGASYWGDTQYF. In DNA form, the CDR3 reads TGCAGTGCCCCGACTAGCGGGGCCTCCTACTGGGGAGATACGCAGTATTTT.